Presented here are 14 T cell receptor beta chains from one specimen sequenced in a study of long-term antiretroviral therapy in people with HIV (dated by TCRdb to the early 2020s). Sequencing of the TRB variable region was done with the immunoSEQ hsTCRB v3.0 assay at survey level resolution. TCRdb took over this immuneACCESS table, retaining in-frame rearrangements with V and J assigned. Such tables are incomplete; in checked studies, under half of the missing clones stem from an unresolved V gene, and the remainder is unexplained. The sample profile shows approximately 23,000 clones; about 85% of them were found once. Approximately 4.6% of the sample is held by the ten biggest clonotypes. The sample here was unsorted PBMCs, taken 2.7 years after starting antiretroviral therapy. These receptors were obtained from a middle-aged man with HIV.

CDR3 bases: TGTGCCAGCAGGGAGGGGGGGTCCGATGAGCAGTTCTTC. Its translation is CASREGGSDEQFF. V gene TRBV28 combines with J gene TRBJ2-1, with a tentative D call TRBD2 (7 bases). Trimming removed 6 bases at V and 8 bases at J, with 14 bases between. The CDR3 totals 13 residues. Germline loops: CDR1 MDHEN, CDR2 SYDVKM. The variable domain in full, with the rest retrieved from reference TRBV28 and TRBJ2-1, is DVKVTQSSRYLVKRTGEKVFLECVQDMDHENMFWYRQDPGLGLRLIYFSYDVKMKEKGDIPEGYSVSREKKERFSLILESASTNQTSMYLCASREGGSDEQFFGPGTRLTVL.

A single count supports this clone. V usage is TRBV7-8 and J usage is TRBJ2-7; D call uncertain. V was cut by 6 bases and J by 0 bases, with 15 bases left in between. The CDR3 contains 15 residues. Per germline, CDR1 SGHVS and CDR2 FQNEAQ. The CDR3 sequence: CASSFEASLSYEQYF. The DNA for the CDR3 is TGTGCCAGCAGTTTCGAGGCCAGCCTCTCCTACGAGCAGTACTTC.

CDR3 in amino acids: CATSRGEGAGYTF. CDR3 DNA: TGTGCCACCAGCCGAGGTGAGGGGGCTGGCTACACCTTC. The chain is built from TRBV15 and TRBJ1-2; 7 bases map to TRBD1. Losses at the gene ends were 5 bases for V and 7 bases for J; bases not matched to a gene: 7. Germline assignment: CDR1 LNHNV and CDR2 YYDKDF (reference sequence). There are 13 residues in the CDR3. Drawing the rest from reference TRBV15 and TRBJ1-2, the complete variable domain is DAMVIQNPRYQVTQFGKPVTLSCSQTLNHNVMYWYQQKSSQAPKLLFHYYDKDFNNEADTPDNFQSRRPNTSFCFLDIRSPGLGDTAMYLCATSRGEGAGYTFGSGTRLTVV.

The rearrangement joins TRBV29-1 to TRBJ2-7; D possibly uses TRBD1 or TRBD2 (5 bases each). The CDR3 extends over 14 amino acids. V was clipped by 4 bases and J by 6 bases, with 19 bases between them. Germline CDR1 and CDR2: SQVTM and ANQGSEA. CDR3 residues: CSVAALGVQREQYF. In DNA, the CDR3 is TGCAGCGTTGCAGCTTTGGGGGTACAGCGCGAGCAGTACTTC.

The chain is built from TRBV28 and TRBJ1-2; D ambiguous. Germline CDR1 is MDHEN and CDR2 is SYDVKM. This CDR3 region has 13 residues. V was trimmed by 11 bases and J by 1 base, leaving 14 bases between them. The DNA for the CDR3 is TGTGCCGGGTACGATTCTCGTAACTATGGCTACACCTTC. It yields the protein CAGYDSRNYGYTF.

The genes are TRBV6-1 and TRBJ2-2; TRBD2 aligns across 10 bases. After removal of 1 base from V and 4 bases from J, the junction contained 12 bases not matched to a gene. This CDR3 has 19 amino acids. Germline V gene lookup returns CDR1 MNHNS and CDR2 SASEGT. The CDR3 region is CASSEEVGLAARGTGELFF. The CDR3 DNA reads TGTGCCAGCAGTGAAGAGGTCGGACTAGCGGCCCGGGGCACCGGGGAGCTGTTTTTT.

This chain links TRBV4-1 with TRBJ2-3, with 8 bases that match TRBD2. CDR1 and CDR2 from the germline V gene are MGHRA and YSYEKL. The CDR3 runs 16 residues. V trimming: 3 bases; J trimming: 3 bases; junction bases outside the gene matches: 8. The CDR3, as DNA: TGCGCCAGCAGCCAGTCGCGGGGGGTGAGGACAGATACGCAGTATTTT. Translation gives CASSQSRGVRTDTQYF.

This chain uses TRBV10-3 with TRBJ2-7; 8 bases map to TRBD1. The CDR3 contains 15 residues. Germline CDR1 reads ENHRY; CDR2 reads SYGVKD. The J segment lost 3 bases and the V segment lost 7 bases, leaving 11 bases of the junction unmatched. The CDR3 is CAIMVTRTGIYEQYF. CDR3 sequence (DNA): TGTGCCATCATGGTAACGCGGACAGGGATCTACGAGCAGTACTTC.

This rearrangement joins TRBV4-3 to TRBJ1-4; D possibly corresponds to TRBD1 (5 bases). Trimming stripped 1 base from V and 6 bases from J, with 15 bases between. The CDR3 spans 16 residues. CDR1 LGHNA and CDR2 YSLEER come from the germline V gene. CDR3 loop: CASSQAGGRRDEKLFF. The CDR3 coding sequence is TGCGCCAGCAGCCAAGCGGGGGGGAGGAGGGATGAAAAACTGTTTTTT.

The V gene is TRBV7-2, the J gene TRBJ2-1, with 12 bases that match TRBD2. With 0 bases clipped from V and 7 bases from J, the junction kept 7 bases outside the gene matches. The CDR3 is 17 residues long. Germline CDR1 and CDR2: SGHTA and FQGNSA. The CDR3 sequence is CASSLAWLAGGGNEQFF. DNA of the CDR3: TGTGCCAGCAGCTTAGCGTGGCTAGCGGGAGGGGGGAATGAGCAGTTCTTC.

The J gene is TRBJ1-3, the V gene TRBV5-4; D may be TRBD1 (6 bases). The germline CDR1 and CDR2 sequences are SGHNT and YYREEE (reference sequence). The CDR3 contains 17 residues. The V end was cut by 0 bases, the J end by 0 bases, with 13 bases between. This CDR3 reads CASSLDLTGTSGNTIYF. CDR3 DNA sequence: TGTGCCAGCAGCTTGGATCTGACAGGCACCTCTGGAAACACCATATATTTT.

The V call is TRBV5-1, the J call TRBJ2-7; maybe TRBD1 (6 bases). The CDR3 sequence is 14 residues long. Deletions cut 0 bases from V and 3 bases from J, with 10 bases between. The germline CDR1 and CDR2 sequences are SGHRS and YFSETQ. The DNA for the CDR3 is TGCGCCAGCAGCTTGGGACAGGTAGGCTACGAGCAGTACTTC. This gives the protein CASSLGQVGYEQYF.

This clone was observed once. This sequence joins TRBV5-5 and TRBJ2-6; TRBD1 is a possible D gene (5 bases). This CDR3 comprises 18 residues. Between the trimmed V and J ends, which lost 1 base and 0 bases, there was a span of 14 bases. CDR1 SGHKS and CDR2 YYEKEE come from the germline V gene (reference sequence). CDR3 coding DNA: TGTGCCAGCAGCTTGCGGTGGGGCCAGAGCTCTGGGGCCAACGTCCTGACTTTC. It specifies CASSLRWGQSSGANVLTF.

The chain employs TRBV6-5 and TRBJ1-1; no reliable D call. CDR1 is MNHEY, CDR2 SVGAGI, per germline. There are 14 residues in the CDR3. Trimming stripped 6 bases from V and 3 bases from J, with 14 bases between. CDR3 amino acids: CASRYNWGDTEAFF. CDR3 nucleotides: TGTGCCAGCAGATATAATTGGGGAGACACTGAAGCTTTCTTT.